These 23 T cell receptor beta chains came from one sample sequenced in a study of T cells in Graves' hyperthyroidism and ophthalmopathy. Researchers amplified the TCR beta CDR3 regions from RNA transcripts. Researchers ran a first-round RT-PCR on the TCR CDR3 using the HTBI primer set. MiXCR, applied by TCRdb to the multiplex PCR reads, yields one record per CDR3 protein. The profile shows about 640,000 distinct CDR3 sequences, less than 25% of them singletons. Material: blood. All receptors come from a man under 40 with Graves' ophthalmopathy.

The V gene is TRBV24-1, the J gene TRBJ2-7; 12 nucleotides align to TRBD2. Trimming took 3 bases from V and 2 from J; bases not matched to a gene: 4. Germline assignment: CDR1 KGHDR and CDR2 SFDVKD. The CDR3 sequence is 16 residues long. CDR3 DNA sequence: TGTGCCACCAGTGATGGAACTAGCGGGAGGACCTACGAGCAGTACTTC. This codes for CATSDGTSGRTYEQYF.

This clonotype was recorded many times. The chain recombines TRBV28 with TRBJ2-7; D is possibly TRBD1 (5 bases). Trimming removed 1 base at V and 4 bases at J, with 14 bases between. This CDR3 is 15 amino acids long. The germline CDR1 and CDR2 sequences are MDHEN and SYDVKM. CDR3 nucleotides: TGTGCCAGCAGTTTATTCTTGCCAGGGTCGTACGAGCAGTACTTC. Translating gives CASSLFLPGSYEQYF.

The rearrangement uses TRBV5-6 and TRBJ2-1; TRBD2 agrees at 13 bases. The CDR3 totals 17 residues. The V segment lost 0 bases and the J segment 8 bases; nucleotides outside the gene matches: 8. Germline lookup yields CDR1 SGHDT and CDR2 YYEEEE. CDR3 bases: TGTGCCAGCAGCTTGGCCCCGGGACTAGCGGGACCCCATGAGCAGTTCTTC. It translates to CASSLAPGLAGPHEQFF.

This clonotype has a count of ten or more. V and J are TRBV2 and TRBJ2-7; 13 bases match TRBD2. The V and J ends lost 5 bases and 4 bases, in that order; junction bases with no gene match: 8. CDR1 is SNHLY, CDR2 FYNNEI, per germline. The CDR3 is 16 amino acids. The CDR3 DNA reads TGTGCCAGCAGTACACTAGCGGGAGGGAAGAGATACGAGCAGTACTTC. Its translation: CASSTLAGGKRYEQYF.

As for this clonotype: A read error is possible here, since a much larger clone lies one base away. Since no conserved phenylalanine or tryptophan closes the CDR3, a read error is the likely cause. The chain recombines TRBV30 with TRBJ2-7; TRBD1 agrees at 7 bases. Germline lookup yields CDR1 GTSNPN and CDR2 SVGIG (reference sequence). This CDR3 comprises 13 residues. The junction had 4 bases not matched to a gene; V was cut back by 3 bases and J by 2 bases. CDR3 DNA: TGTGCCTGGAGCAGACAGGGCACCTACGAGCAGTACTCC. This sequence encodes CAWSRQGTYEQYS.

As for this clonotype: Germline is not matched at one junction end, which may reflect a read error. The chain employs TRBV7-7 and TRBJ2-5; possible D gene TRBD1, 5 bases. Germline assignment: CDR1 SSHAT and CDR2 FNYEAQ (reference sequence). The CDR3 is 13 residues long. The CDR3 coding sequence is TGTGCTAGCAGCCCCGCAGGGATGGAGACCCAGTACTTC. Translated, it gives CASSPAGMETQYF. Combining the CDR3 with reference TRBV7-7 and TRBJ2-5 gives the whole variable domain GAGVSQSPRYKVTKRGQDVTLRCDPISSHATLYWYQQALGQGPEFLTYFNYEAQPDKSGLPSDRFSAERPEGSISTLTIQRTEQRDSAMYRCASSPAGMETQYFGPGTRLLVL.

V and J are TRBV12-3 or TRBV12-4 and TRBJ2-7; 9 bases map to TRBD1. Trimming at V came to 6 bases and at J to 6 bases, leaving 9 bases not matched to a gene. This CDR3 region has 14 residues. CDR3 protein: CASRQGGQGGEQYF. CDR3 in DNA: TGTGCCAGCAGACAAGGGGGACAGGGCGGCGAGCAGTACTTC.

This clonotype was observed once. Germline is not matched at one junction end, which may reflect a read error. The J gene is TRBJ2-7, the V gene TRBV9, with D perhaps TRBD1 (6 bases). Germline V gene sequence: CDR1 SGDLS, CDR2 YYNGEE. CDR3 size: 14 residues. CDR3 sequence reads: CASSVEGQSYEQCF. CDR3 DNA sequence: TGTGCCAGCAGCGTAGAGGGACAATCGTACGAGCAGTGCTTC. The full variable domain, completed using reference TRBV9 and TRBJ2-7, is DSGVTQTPKHLITATGQRVTLRCSPRSGDLSVYWYQQSLDQGLQFLIQYYNGEERAKGNILERFSAQQFPDLHSELNLSSLELGDSALYFCASSVEGQSYEQCFGPGTRLTVT.

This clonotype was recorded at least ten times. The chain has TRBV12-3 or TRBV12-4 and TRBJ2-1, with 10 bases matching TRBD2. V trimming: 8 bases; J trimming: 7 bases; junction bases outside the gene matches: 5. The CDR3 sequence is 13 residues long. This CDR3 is CASSSSGSNEQFF. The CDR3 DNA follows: TGTGCCAGCTCGTCTAGCGGGAGTAATGAGCAGTTCTTC.

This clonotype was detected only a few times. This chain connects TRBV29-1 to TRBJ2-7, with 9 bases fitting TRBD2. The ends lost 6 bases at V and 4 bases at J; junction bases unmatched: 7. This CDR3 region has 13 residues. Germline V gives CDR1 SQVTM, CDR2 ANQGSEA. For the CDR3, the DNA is TGCAGCGTCTGGGGGACTAGCAGTTACGAGCAGTACTTC. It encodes CSVWGTSSYEQYF.

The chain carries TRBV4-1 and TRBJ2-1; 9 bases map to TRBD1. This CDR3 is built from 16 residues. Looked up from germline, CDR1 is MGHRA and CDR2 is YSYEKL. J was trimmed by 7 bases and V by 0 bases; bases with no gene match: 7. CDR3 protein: CASSQERTGAINEQFF. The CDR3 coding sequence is TGCGCCAGCAGCCAAGAACGGACAGGGGCCATTAATGAGCAGTTCTTC.

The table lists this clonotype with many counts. For the CDR3, the DNA is TGTGCCTATACTAAGGGTCTAGGTCAGCCCCAGCATTTT. Translated: CAYTKGLGQPQHF. V is TRBV7-9 and J is TRBJ1-5; D ambiguous. The CDR3 has 13 amino acids. V lost 11 bases to trimming and J lost 6 bases, with 17 bases between them. Per the germline V gene, CDR1 is SEHNR and CDR2 is FQNEAQ (reference sequence).

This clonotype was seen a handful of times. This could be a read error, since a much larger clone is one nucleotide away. The CDR3 DNA reads as TGCAGTGCTAGAGAGGAATACGAGCAGTACTTC. This encodes CSAREEYEQYF. The chain is built from TRBV20-1 and TRBJ2-7; no definite D call. This CDR3 region has 11 residues. V lost 0 bases to trimming and J lost 4 bases, with 4 bases between them. In germline, CDR1 is DFQATT, CDR2 SNEGSKA (reference sequence).

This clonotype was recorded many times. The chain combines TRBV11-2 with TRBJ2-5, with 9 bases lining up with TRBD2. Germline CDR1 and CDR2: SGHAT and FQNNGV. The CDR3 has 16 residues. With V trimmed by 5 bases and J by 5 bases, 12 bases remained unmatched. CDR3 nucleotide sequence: TGTGCCAGCAGCGGGGGAGGAGCGGGAGGCACGGAGACCCAGTACTTC. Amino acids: CASSGGGAGGTETQYF.

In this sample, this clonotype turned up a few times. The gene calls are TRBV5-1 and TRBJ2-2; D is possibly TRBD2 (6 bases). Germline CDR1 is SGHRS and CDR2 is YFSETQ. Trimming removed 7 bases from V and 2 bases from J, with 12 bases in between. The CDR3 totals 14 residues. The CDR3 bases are TGCGCCAGCGGCGGACTACCCAACACCGGGGAGCTGTTTTTT. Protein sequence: CASGGLPNTGELFF.

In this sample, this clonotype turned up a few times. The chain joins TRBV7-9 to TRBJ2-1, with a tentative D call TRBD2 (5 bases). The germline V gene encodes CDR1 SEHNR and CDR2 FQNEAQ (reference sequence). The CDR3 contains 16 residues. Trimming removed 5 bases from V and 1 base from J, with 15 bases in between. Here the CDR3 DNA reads TGTGCCAGCAGCCCCACGACGGGAATTTCCTACAATGAGCAGTTCTTC. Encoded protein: CASSPTTGISYNEQFF.

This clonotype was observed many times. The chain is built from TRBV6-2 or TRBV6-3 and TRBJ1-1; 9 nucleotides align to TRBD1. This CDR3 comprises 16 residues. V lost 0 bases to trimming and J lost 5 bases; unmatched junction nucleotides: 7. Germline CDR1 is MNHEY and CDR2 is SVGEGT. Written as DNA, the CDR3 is TGTGCCAGCAGTTACTCCACCGGGACAGGGCGGACTGAAGCTTTCTTT. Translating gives CASSYSTGTGRTEAFF.

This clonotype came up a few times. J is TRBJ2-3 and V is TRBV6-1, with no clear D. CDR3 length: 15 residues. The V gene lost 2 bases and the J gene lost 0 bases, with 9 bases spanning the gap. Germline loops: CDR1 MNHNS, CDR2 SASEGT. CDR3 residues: CASSERDWSTDTQYF. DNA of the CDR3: TGTGCCAGCAGTGAAAGAGACTGGAGCACAGATACGCAGTATTTT.

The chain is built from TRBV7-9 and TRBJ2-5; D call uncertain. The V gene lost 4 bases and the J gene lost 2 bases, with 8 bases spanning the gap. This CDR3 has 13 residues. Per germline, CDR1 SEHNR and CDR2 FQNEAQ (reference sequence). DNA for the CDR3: TGTGCCAGCAGCTCTACACAGCAAGAGACCCAGTACTTC. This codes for CASSSTQQETQYF.

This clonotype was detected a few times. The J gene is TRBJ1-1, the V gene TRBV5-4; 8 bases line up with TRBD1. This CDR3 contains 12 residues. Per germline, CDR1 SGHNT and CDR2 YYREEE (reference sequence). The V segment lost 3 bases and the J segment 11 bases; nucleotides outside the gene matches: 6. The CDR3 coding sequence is TGTGCCAGCAGCTCCGACAGGGGAAGGGCTTTCTTT. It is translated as CASSSDRGRAFF.

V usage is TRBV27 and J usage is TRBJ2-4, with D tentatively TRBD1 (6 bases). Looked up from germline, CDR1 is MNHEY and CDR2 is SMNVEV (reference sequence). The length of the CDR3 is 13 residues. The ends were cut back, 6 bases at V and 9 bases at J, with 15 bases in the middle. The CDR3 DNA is TGTGCCAGCAGCTGGGACACCCTGGGCATTCAGTACTTC. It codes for CASSWDTLGIQYF.

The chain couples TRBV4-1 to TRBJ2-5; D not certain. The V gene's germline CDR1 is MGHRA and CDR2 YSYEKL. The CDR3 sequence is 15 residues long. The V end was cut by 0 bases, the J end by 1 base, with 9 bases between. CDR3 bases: TGCGCCAGCAGCCAAGATCCCGGCAGCCAAGAGACCCAGTACTTC. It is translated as CASSQDPGSQETQYF.

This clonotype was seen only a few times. CDR3 bases: TGTGCCAGCAGCCTCCCCTATGAAAAACTGTTTTTT. Translation gives CASSLPYEKLFF. This chain uses TRBV28 with TRBJ1-4, with D uncertain. CDR3 length: 12 residues. Between the trimmed V and J ends, which lost 6 bases and 6 bases, there was a span of 8 bases. The germline CDR1 and CDR2 sequences are MDHEN and SYDVKM.